This T cell receptor beta chain was recorded in a study of CD8+ T cells in alopecia areata. Across the whole study: Treated patients received oral tofacitinib, 5 to 10 mg twice daily.

Findings and limits, study-wide: Clonality in lesional scalp, especially alopecia totalis/universalis, exceeded that of normal scalp.

In each case, RNA was isolated and then reverse transcribed into cDNA as the sequencing template. TCRdb's table, derived via immunoSEQ multiplex PCR, lists solely in-frame clones and lacks some. This sample has 90,000 to 150,000 clones, with roughly 50% found just once. The treatment was: oral pan-JAK inhibitor, 5-10 mg twice daily. From alopecia areata patients, lesional scalp punch biopsies and peripheral blood were collected. As regards this clone: The target antigen is unknown.

The starting material was CD8+ T cells sorted from blood, obtained at week 4, from a patient treated with tofacitinib. The receptor was derived from a human donor with alopecia areata.

The CDR3 DNA follows: TGTGCCAGCAGCTTAGTACCCTCCTGGGAGCTGTTTTTT. Translation: CASSLVPSWELFF. The V call is TRBV7-2, the J call TRBJ2-2; D ambiguous. The CDR3 sequence is 13 residues long. The V gene's germline CDR1 is SGHTA and CDR2 FQGNSA. V shed 1 base and J shed 9 bases, with 9 bases lying between them.